This entry describes one TCR beta chain. Its antigen remains unidentified. These data belong to a study of persistence of HIV-infected CD4 T cells. Study in general: Isolated cells were CMV- and HIV-1 Gag-responding CD4+ T cells. Median time on suppressive ART was seven to nine years. Blood samples, up to about 200 mL, came from multiple time points, except a couple of leukapheresis donors sampled once.

Cells were stimulated with overlapping HIV-1 Gag 15-mer peptides. Sorted nonresponding memory CD4+ T cells were CD40L-negative, CD69-negative, CD45RO-high. PBMCs were depleted of CD8+ T cells before stimulation. This was the immunoSEQ version 4 assay in survey mode. This table comes from immunoSEQ multiplex PCR, and its TCRdb copy is limited to in-frame clones, with some not included. The table lists 50,000 to 65,000 clones, 70% to 75% of them singletons. The CDR3 has 14 residues. Trimming stripped 4 bases from V and 1 base from J, with 10 bases between. Germline CDR1 is SGHVS and CDR2 is FQNEAQ. This rearrangement joins TRBV7-8 to TRBJ1-1; D is perhaps TRBD1 (6 bases). This sequence was found in an adult man with HIV who was CMV-seropositive. Sequenced here: CD4+ T cells sorted from PBMCs after roughly 17-hour stimulation, sampled from a patient who received antiretroviral therapy. This CDR3 is CASSSQGRNTEAFF. Here the CDR3 DNA reads TGTGCCAGCAGCTCTCAGGGGAGGAACACTGAAGCTTTCTTT. Combining the CDR3 with reference TRBV7-8 and TRBJ1-1 gives the whole variable domain GAGVSQSPRYKVAKRGQDVALRCDPISGHVSLFWYQQALGQGPEFLTYFQNEAQLDKSGLPSDRFFAERPEGSVSTLKIQRTQQEDSAVYLCASSSQGRNTEAFFGQGTRLTVV.